Each of the 24 T cell receptor beta chains below was sequenced from the same sample in a study of T-cell memory formation after mild COVID-19. TCRdb passed the 5' RACE reads through MiXCR, listing each CDR3 protein once. Of about 470,000 distinct CDR3 sequences listed, approximately 23% are singletons. Sequencing was performed on PBMCs or a T cell subset sorted from them (not recorded which). All receptors derive from an adult woman who had mild COVID-19 (a few samples of this study predate the infection). Cell type and time point are not known.

Only a few counts were recorded for this clonotype. The chain recombines TRBV27 with TRBJ2-5; the match to TRBD1 covers 9 bases. The junction had 10 bases not matched to a gene; V was cut back by 4 bases and J by 4 bases. The CDR3 contains 16 residues. Germline V gene sequence: CDR1 MNHEY, CDR2 SMNVEV (reference sequence). CDR3 in DNA: TGTGCCAGCAGTTCCGCATCGGGGACAGGGCGAGAGACCCAGTACTTC. Translated, it gives CASSSASGTGRETQYF.

This rearrangement joins TRBV5-1 to TRBJ1-6, with D perhaps TRBD1 (5 bases). The CDR3 length is 15 residues. V shed 3 bases and J shed 7 bases, with 14 bases lying between them. The V gene's germline CDR1 is SGHRS and CDR2 YFSETQ. CDR3: CASSSFSGQNSPLHF. CDR3 sequence (DNA): TGCGCCAGCAGCTCGTTCTCAGGGCAGAATTCACCCCTCCACTTT.

The chain couples TRBV19 to TRBJ2-5; TRBD2 matches 12 bases. V lost 1 base to trimming and J lost 2 bases; unmatched junction nucleotides: 5. CDR1 and CDR2 (germline): LNHDA, SQIVND (reference sequence). The CDR3 runs to 17 residues. The chain's CDR3 is CASSIGLAGVVQETQYF. In DNA, the CDR3 is TGTGCCAGTAGTATAGGACTAGCGGGAGTTGTGCAAGAGACCCAGTACTTC.

This clonotype was seen a few times. V usage is TRBV14 and J usage is TRBJ2-2; TRBD2 might be the D (6 bases). V was clipped by 0 bases and J by 7 bases, with 18 bases between them. Germline V gives CDR1 SGHDN, CDR2 FVKESK. CDR3 length equals 17 residues. The CDR3 spells CASSQDTGTHYRGELFF. For the CDR3, the DNA is TGTGCCAGCAGCCAAGATACCGGGACTCATTACCGCGGGGAGCTGTTTTTT.

The J gene is TRBJ1-5, the V gene TRBV5-5, with a tentative D call TRBD1 (5 bases). The CDR3 has 16 residues. Germline loops: CDR1 SGHKS, CDR2 YYEKEE (reference sequence). Trimming left V 0 bases short and J 4 bases short, with 14 bases between. CDR3 protein: CASSLAGHLVNQPQHF. The CDR3 nucleotides read TGTGCCAGCAGCTTGGCAGGACATTTGGTGAATCAGCCCCAGCATTTT.

There are a few counts of this clonotype. The chain is built from TRBV12-3 or TRBV12-4 and TRBJ2-5, with 11 bases fitting TRBD2. V trimming: 1 base; J trimming: 1 base; junction bases outside the gene matches: 5. The CDR3 is 17 residues long. CDR3 region: CASSLDLAGGSQETQYF. DNA for the CDR3: TGTGCCAGCAGTTTAGACCTAGCGGGGGGATCCCAAGAGACCCAGTACTTC.

V and J are TRBV4-3 and TRBJ2-6; D is unclear. Trimming left V 0 bases short and J 0 bases short, with 9 bases between. This CDR3 is 17 amino acids long. CDR1 is LGHNA and CDR2 is YSLEER in the germline V gene. The CDR3 DNA follows: TGCGCCAGCAGCCAAGATCCCGGACCCTCTGGGGCCAACGTCCTGACTTTC. As protein: CASSQDPGPSGANVLTF.

This clonotype came up a few times. DNA for the CDR3: TGCGCCAGCAGCTTGGCTCGTGTTGAGCAGTTCTTC. Its protein product is CASSLARVEQFF. The rearrangement links TRBV5-1 to TRBJ2-1; D call uncertain. Germline CDR1 and CDR2: SGHRS and YFSETQ. The length of the CDR3 is 12 residues. Between the trimmed V and J ends, which lost 0 bases and 9 bases, there was a span of 7 bases. The full variable domain, in which reference TRBV5-1 and TRBJ2-1 provide the parts outside the CDR3, is KAGVTQTPRYLIKTRGQQVTLSCSPISGHRSVSWYQQTPGQGLQFLFEYFSETQRNKGNFPGRFSGRQFSNSRSEMNVSTLELGDSALYLCASSLARVEQFFGPGTRLTVL.

This clonotype occurred a few times. V usage is TRBV12-3 or TRBV12-4 and J usage is TRBJ2-7; TRBD2 aligns across 7 bases. Trimming removed 6 bases from V and 6 bases from J; junction bases left unmatched: 11. The CDR3 has 14 residues. In nucleotides, the CDR3 is TGTGCCAGCAGGGAGGCTGGGAGGGCGTTCGAGCAGTACTTC. Translation gives CASREAGRAFEQYF.

This clonotype was counted a few times. V gene TRBV6-5 combines with J gene TRBJ2-5, with 12 bases matching TRBD2. The CDR3 totals 16 residues. Germline V gene data show CDR1 as MNHEY and CDR2 as SVGAGI. With V trimmed by 4 bases and J by 5 bases, 8 bases remained unmatched. The CDR3 is CASSWASGRARETQYF. CDR3 nucleotide sequence: TGTGCCAGCAGTTGGGCTAGCGGGAGGGCCAGGGAGACCCAGTACTTC.

Only a few counts were recorded for this clonotype. This chain uses TRBV5-1 with TRBJ1-3; perhaps TRBD1 as D (5 bases). V was clipped by 4 bases and J by 0 bases, with 17 bases between them. There are 17 residues in the CDR3. Germline V CDR1 and CDR2: SGHRS, YFSETQ. Here the CDR3 reads CASSASVTGNSGNTIYF. The CDR3 DNA is TGCGCCAGCAGCGCCTCTGTTACAGGCAACTCTGGAAACACCATATATTTT.

This clonotype was picked up a small number of times. The rearrangement uses TRBV20-1 and TRBJ2-1; 13 bases agree with TRBD2. The germline gives CDR1 DFQATT, CDR2 SNEGSKA (reference sequence). This CDR3 is built from 15 residues. Trimming took 2 bases from V and 8 from J; bases not matched to a gene: 6. The DNA for the CDR3 is TGCAGTGCTAGACCGACTAGCGGGAGGTGGGATGAGCAGTTCTTC. Amino acids: CSARPTSGRWDEQFF.

V gene TRBV4-2 combines with J gene TRBJ2-2, with TRBD1 as a possible D gene (6 bases). V dropped 5 bases and J dropped 3 bases, with 19 bases sitting between them. CDR3 size: 17 residues. CDR1 and CDR2 (germline): LGHNA, YNFKEQ. DNA of the CDR3: TGTGCCAGCAGCGACTCACTTCAGCGGACAGACACCGGGGAGCTGTTTTTT. Translated, it gives CASSDSLQRTDTGELFF.

There are many counts of this clonotype. The chain carries TRBV7-9 and TRBJ1-5; 8 positions match TRBD1. V gave up 1 base and J gave up 6 bases; unmatched junction bases: 2. The CDR3 consists of 14 residues. CDR1 is SEHNR and CDR2 is FQNEAQ in the germline V gene (reference sequence). This CDR3 is CASSLGTGRQPQHF. CDR3 in DNA: TGTGCCAGCAGCTTAGGGACAGGGCGTCAGCCCCAGCATTTT.

This clonotype came up a few times. The V gene is TRBV7-9, the J gene TRBJ2-3; 7 bases map to TRBD2. Germline CDR1 SEHNR, CDR2 FQNEAQ (reference sequence). J lost 3 bases, V lost 4 bases, and 10 bases had no gene match. The CDR3 is 16 amino acids. CDR3 protein: CASSSGLGLGTDTQYF. CDR3 in DNA: TGTGCCAGCAGCTCCGGACTAGGACTTGGAACAGATACGCAGTATTTT. Together with reference TRBV7-9 and TRBJ2-3, the CDR3 gives the full variable domain: DTGVSQNPRHKITKRGQNVTFRCDPISEHNRLYWYRQTLGQGPEFLTYFQNEAQLEKSRLLSDRFSAERPKGSFSTLEIQRTEQGDSAMYLCASSSGLGLGTDTQYFGPGTRLTVL.

Ten or more counts support this clonotype. J is TRBJ2-2 and V is TRBV5-1; 7 bases agree with TRBD1. CDR1 is SGHRS, CDR2 YFSETQ, per germline. The CDR3 length is 13 residues. V lost 3 bases to trimming and J lost 5 bases; unmatched junction nucleotides: 1. The CDR3 nucleotides are TGCGCCAGCAGCTCACAGGGGACCGGGGAGCTGTTTTTT. This codes for CASSSQGTGELFF.

CDR3 region: CASSQDHQGDYEQYF. The CDR3 DNA reads TGCGCCAGCAGCCAAGATCACCAGGGGGATTACGAGCAGTACTTC. The V call is TRBV4-1, the J call TRBJ2-7; TRBD1 agrees at 7 bases. Per germline, CDR1 MGHRA and CDR2 YSYEKL. Trimming took 0 bases from V and 4 from J; bases not matched to a gene: 6. The CDR3 extends over 15 amino acids.

This clonotype occurred a few times. This chain uses TRBV4-2 with TRBJ2-5; 10 nucleotides agree with TRBD2. With V trimmed by 0 bases and J by 7 bases, 5 bases remained unmatched. The germline V gene encodes CDR1 LGHNA and CDR2 YNFKEQ. The CDR3 is 15 amino acids. CDR3 protein: CASSQDLAGALTQYF. The CDR3 DNA is TGTGCCAGCAGCCAAGACCTAGCGGGGGCCCTGACCCAGTACTTC.

This clonotype was counted only a few times. The rearrangement uses TRBV6-2 or TRBV6-3 and TRBJ2-7; possible D gene TRBD1, 5 bases. From germline, CDR1 is MNHEY and CDR2 SVGEGT. CDR3 length: 13 residues. The V and J ends lost 7 bases and 1 base respectively, with 11 bases between them. CDR3 sequence: CASIRQGSYEQYF. CDR3 in DNA: TGTGCCAGCATACGGCAGGGTTCCTACGAGCAGTACTTC.

This chain uses TRBV3-1 with TRBJ1-3; D perhaps matches TRBD1 (6 bases). The CDR3 covers 15 residues. Germline-derived CDR1 and CDR2 are LGHDT and YNNKEL (reference sequence). V was trimmed by 4 bases and J by 0 bases, leaving 10 bases between them. The CDR3 sequence: CASSPFRGSGNTIYF. The CDR3, as DNA: TGTGCCAGCAGCCCATTCAGGGGCTCTGGAAACACCATATATTTT.

The sample holds many counts of this clonotype. The V and J genes are TRBV5-1 and TRBJ1-4; 7 positions match TRBD1. CDR3 length: 16 residues. The ends lost 3 bases at V and 0 bases at J; junction bases unmatched: 5. Germline V gene lookup returns CDR1 SGHRS and CDR2 YFSETQ. The CDR3 here is CASSSNRGPTNEKLFF. The CDR3 nucleotides read TGCGCCAGCAGCTCAAACAGGGGTCCAACTAATGAAAAACTGTTTTTT.

V gene TRBV7-9 combines with J gene TRBJ1-2, with TRBD1 matching 10 bases. Germline V lookup: CDR1 SEHNR, CDR2 FQNEAQ (reference sequence). The trim removed 8 bases at V and 6 bases at J, leaving 18 bases unmatched. The CDR3 loop spans 17 amino acids. CDR3 sequence: CASSHGGTGALSDGYTF. For the CDR3, the DNA is TGTGCCAGCTCCCATGGCGGGACAGGGGCGCTTTCGGATGGCTACACCTTC.

This clonotype appeared many times. The chain carries TRBV18 and TRBJ2-5, with a tentative D call TRBD2 (5 bases). In germline, CDR1 is KGHSH, CDR2 LQKENI. This CDR3 has 14 residues. V lost 3 bases, J lost 7 bases, and 15 bases lay in between. CDR3 region: CASSPGRTEGTQYF. Here the CDR3 DNA reads TGTGCCAGCTCACCGGGGAGAACCGAAGGGACCCAGTACTTC.

The V gene is TRBV11-2, the J gene TRBJ2-5, with D tentatively TRBD2 (5 bases). The CDR3 extends over 15 amino acids. Per germline, CDR1 SGHAT and CDR2 FQNNGV. V dropped 0 bases and J dropped 5 bases, with 13 bases sitting between them. CDR3 nucleotides: TGTGCCAGCAGCTTAGAGGGAGTAGCATGGGAGACCCAGTACTTC. Amino acid sequence: CASSLEGVAWETQYF.